This T cell receptor beta chain came from a study of T cells in Graves' hyperthyroidism and ophthalmopathy. Points from the study as a whole: Separating ophthalmopathy from stable hyperthyroidism was achieved by a 13 V-J model. Model predictions of ophthalmopathy came a median approximately 6 months before onset.

Germline V gene sequence: CDR1 MNHNS, CDR2 SASEGT. With 5 bases removed from V and 0 bases from J, the gap between germline ends came to 10 bases. The CDR3 runs to 15 residues. On this clonotype itself: The antigen is undetermined.

The source material, RNA transcripts, was used to amplify TCR beta CDR3 regions. HTBI primers were used for first-round RT-PCR of the TCR CDR3. TCRdb fed the multiplex PCR reads into MiXCR, producing one record per CDR3 protein. The sample lists about half a million distinct CDR3 sequences, less than 20% occurring once. The study based diagnoses on clinical symptoms, serum thyroxine and TRAb, thyroid ultrasound and orbital computed tomography. PBMCs were derived from 10 ml fresh peripheral blood. The chain recombines TRBV6-1 with TRBJ1-4; TRBD1 is a possible D gene (6 bases). Sequencing was performed on blood. This sequence was found in a man in his forties with Graves' ophthalmopathy. CDR3 DNA sequence: TGTGCCAGCAGTCCGGGACACGCAACTAATGAAAAACTGTTTTTT. Its translation is CASSPGHATNEKLFF.